This T cell receptor (beta chain) was captured by sequencing in a study of blood T cells in healthy people across ages. Primed by a sample-barcoded 5' primer and a J-beta primer mix, a second PCR proceeded for 7 to 11 cycles. TCRdb redid the calling of the 5' RACE reads with MiXCR, one entry per CDR3 protein. The profile shows about a million distinct CDR3 sequences, around two fifths of them singletons. Isolating PBMCs gave at least 6 million of these cells per sample. CDR1 is MNHEY, CDR2 SMNVEV, per germline (reference sequence). This CDR3 is 15 amino acids long. Trimming pared 2 bases from V and 3 bases from J, leaving 13 bases between. This clonotype was seen a few times.

The origin of this receptor is a man in his late teens or twenties in good health. Sequenced material: blood. This chain joins TRBV27 and TRBJ2-5; D uncertain. The CDR3 protein is CASSLGNRQKETQYF. The CDR3 DNA reads as TGTGCCAGCAGTTTAGGTAACCGGCAAAAAGAGACCCAGTACTTC.